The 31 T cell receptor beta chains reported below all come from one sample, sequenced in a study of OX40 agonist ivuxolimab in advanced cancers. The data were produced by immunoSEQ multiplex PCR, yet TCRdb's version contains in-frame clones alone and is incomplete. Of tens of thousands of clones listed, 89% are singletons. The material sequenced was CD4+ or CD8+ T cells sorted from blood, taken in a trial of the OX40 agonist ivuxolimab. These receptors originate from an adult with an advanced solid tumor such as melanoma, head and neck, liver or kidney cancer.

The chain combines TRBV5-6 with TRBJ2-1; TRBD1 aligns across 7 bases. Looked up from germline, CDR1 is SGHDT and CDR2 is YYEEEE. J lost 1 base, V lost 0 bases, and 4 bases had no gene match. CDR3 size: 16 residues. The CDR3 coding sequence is TGTGCCAGCAGCTTGGAGGGGACAGCGTCCTACAATGAGCAGTTCTTC. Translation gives CASSLEGTASYNEQFF.

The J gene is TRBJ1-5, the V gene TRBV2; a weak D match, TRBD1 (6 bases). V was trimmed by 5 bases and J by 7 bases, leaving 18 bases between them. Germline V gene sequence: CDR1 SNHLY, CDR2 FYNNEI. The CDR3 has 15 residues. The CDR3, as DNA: TGTGCCAGCAGTAAGTTACAGGGTGCGGGGCAGCCCCAGCATTTT. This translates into CASSKLQGAGQPQHF.

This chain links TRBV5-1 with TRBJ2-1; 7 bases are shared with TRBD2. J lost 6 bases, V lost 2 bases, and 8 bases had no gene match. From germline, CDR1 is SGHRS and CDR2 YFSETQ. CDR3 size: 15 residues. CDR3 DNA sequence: TGCGCCAGCAGCTTAGCGGGAACTTTCGGCAATGAGCAGTTCTTC. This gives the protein CASSLAGTFGNEQFF.

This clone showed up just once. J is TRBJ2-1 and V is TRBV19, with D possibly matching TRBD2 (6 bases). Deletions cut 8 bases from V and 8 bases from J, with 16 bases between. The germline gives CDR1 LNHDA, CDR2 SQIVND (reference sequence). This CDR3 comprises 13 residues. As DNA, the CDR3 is TGTGCCAGTCGACTAGGAAATGGATATGAGCAGTTCTTC. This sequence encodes CASRLGNGYEQFF.

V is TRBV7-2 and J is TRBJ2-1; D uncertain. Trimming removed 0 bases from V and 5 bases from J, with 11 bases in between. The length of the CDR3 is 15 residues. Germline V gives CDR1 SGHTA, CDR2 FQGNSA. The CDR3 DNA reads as TGTGCCAGCAGCTTAGCCCCCCGACCAAACAATGAGCAGTTCTTC. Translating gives CASSLAPRPNNEQFF.

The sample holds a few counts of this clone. CDR3 region: CASSLTGTQPQHF. CDR3 nucleotides: TGTGCCAGCAGCCTAACAGGAACTCAGCCCCAGCATTTT. The chain links TRBV7-9 to TRBJ1-5; maybe TRBD1 (5 bases). V was clipped by 5 bases and J by 6 bases, with 11 bases between them. Germline CDR1 reads SEHNR; CDR2 reads FQNEAQ (reference sequence). The CDR3 runs to 13 residues.

The CDR3 here is CASSLDPLGFTEAFF. In DNA, the CDR3 is TGTGCCAGCAGTTTAGACCCCTTAGGGTTCACTGAAGCTTTCTTT. V is TRBV27 and J is TRBJ1-1, with D unresolved. The CDR3 loop spans 15 amino acids. V lost 2 bases and J 4 bases, leaving 14 bases between the germline ends. Looked up from germline, CDR1 is MNHEY and CDR2 is SMNVEV (reference sequence).

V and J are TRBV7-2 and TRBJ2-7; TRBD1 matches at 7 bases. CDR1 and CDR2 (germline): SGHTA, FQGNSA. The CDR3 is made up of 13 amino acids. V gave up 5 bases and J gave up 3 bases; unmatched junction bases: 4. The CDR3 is CASSQAGGYEQYF. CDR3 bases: TGTGCCAGCAGCCAGGCAGGGGGCTACGAGCAGTACTTC. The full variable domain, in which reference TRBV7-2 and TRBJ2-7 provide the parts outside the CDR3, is GAGVSQSPSNKVTEKGKDVELRCDPISGHTALYWYRQSLGQGLEFLIYFQGNSAPDKSGLPSDRFSAERTGGSVSTLTIQRTQQEDSAVYLCASSQAGGYEQYFGPGTRLTVT.

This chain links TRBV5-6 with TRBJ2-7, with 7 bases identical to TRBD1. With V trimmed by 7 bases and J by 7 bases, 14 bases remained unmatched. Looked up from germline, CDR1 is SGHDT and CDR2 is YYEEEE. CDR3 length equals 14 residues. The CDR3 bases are TGTGCCAGCCGACAGGGTCTAACCTCTAGGGAGCAGTACTTC. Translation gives CASRQGLTSREQYF.

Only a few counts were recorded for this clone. The CDR3 reads CAWSQTGVGYTF. As DNA, the CDR3 is TGTGCCTGGAGCCAAACAGGGGTTGGCTACACCTTC. The V gene is TRBV30, the J gene TRBJ1-2, with TRBD1 identical over 7 bases. This CDR3 contains 12 residues. J was trimmed by 7 bases and V by 3 bases; bases with no gene match: 5. From germline, CDR1 is GTSNPN and CDR2 SVGIG (reference sequence).

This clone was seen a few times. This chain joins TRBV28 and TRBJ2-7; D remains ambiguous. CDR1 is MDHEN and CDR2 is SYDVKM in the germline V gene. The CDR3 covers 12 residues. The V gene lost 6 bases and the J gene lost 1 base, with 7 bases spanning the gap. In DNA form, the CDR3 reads TGTGCCAGCAGCAGACTTTCCTACGAGCAGTACTTC. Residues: CASSRLSYEQYF.

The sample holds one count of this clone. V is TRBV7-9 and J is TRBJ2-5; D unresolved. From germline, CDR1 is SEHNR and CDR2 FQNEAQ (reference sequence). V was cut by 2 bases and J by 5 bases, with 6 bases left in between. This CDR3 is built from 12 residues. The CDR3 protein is CASSLTRETQYF. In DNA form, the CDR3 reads TGTGCCAGCAGCTTAACCAGGGAGACCCAGTACTTC. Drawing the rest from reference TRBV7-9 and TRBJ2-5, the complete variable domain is DTGVSQNPRHKITKRGQNVTFRCDPISEHNRLYWYRQTLGQGPEFLTYFQNEAQLEKSRLLSDRFSAERPKGSFSTLEIQRTEQGDSAMYLCASSLTRETQYFGPGTRLLVL.

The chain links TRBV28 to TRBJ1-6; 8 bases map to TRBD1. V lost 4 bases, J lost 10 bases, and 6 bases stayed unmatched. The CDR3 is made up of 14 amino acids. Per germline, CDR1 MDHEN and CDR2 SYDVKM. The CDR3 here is CASSSGQGRSPLHF. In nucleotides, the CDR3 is TGTGCCAGCAGTTCCGGACAGGGAAGATCACCCCTCCACTTT.

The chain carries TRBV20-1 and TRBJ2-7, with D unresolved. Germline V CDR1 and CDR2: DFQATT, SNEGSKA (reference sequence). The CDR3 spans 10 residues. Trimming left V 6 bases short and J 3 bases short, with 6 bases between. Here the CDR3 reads CSAHDYEQYF. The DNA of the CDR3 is TGCAGTGCCCACGACTACGAGCAGTACTTC.

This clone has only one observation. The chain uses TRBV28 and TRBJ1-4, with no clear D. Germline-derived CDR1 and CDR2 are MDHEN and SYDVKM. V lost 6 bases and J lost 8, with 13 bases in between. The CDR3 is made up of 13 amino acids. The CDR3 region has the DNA TGTGCCAGCAGCACCCCCTCCACAGAAAAACTGTTTTTT. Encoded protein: CASSTPSTEKLFF.

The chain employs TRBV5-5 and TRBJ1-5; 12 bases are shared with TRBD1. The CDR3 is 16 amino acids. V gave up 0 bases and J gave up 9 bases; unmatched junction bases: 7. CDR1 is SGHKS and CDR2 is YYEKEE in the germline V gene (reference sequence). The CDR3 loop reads CASSLEGQGAFGPQHF. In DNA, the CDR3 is TGTGCCAGCAGCTTGGAGGGACAGGGGGCCTTTGGGCCCCAGCATTTT. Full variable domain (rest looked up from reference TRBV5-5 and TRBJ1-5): DAGVTQSPTHLIKTRGQQVTLRCSPISGHKSVSWYQQVLGQGPQFIFQYYEKEERGRGNFPDRFSARQFPNYSSELNVNALLLGDSALYLCASSLEGQGAFGPQHFGDGTRLSIL.

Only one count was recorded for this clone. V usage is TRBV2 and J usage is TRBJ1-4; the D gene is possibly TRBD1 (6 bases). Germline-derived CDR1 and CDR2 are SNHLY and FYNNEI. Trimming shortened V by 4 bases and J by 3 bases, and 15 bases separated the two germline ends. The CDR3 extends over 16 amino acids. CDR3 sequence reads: CASSGGLGAANEKLFF. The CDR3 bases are TGTGCCAGCAGTGGGGGATTGGGGGCGGCTAATGAAAAACTGTTTTTT. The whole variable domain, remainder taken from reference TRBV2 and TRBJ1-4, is EPEVTQTPSHQVTQMGQEVILRCVPISNHLYFYWYRQILGQKVEFLVSFYNNEISEKSEIFDDQFSVERPDGSNFTLKIRSTKLEDSAMYFCASSGGLGAANEKLFFGSGTQLSVL.

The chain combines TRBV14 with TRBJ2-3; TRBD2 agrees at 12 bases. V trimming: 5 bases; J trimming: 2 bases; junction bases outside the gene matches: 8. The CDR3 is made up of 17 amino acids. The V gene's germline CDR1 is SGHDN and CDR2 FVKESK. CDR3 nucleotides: TGTGCCAGCAGCTCCCGGACTAGCGGGGCTGACACAGATACGCAGTATTTT. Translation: CASSSRTSGADTDTQYF.

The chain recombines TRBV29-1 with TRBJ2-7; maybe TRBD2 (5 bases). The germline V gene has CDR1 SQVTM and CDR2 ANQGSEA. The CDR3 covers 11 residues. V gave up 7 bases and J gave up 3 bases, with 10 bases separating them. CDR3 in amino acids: CSAVDFYEQYF. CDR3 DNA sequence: TGCAGCGCTGTGGACTTCTACGAGCAGTACTTC.

For the CDR3, the DNA is TGTGCCAGCGGCCCGCCGGGGGGGAATGAGCAGTTCTTC. Residues: CASGPPGGNEQFF. The chain uses TRBV5-4 and TRBJ2-1, with 8 bases matching TRBD2. The CDR3 is 13 amino acids. Germline CDR1 and CDR2: SGHNT and YYREEE (reference sequence). After removal of 7 bases from V and 7 bases from J, the junction contained 7 bases not matched to a gene.

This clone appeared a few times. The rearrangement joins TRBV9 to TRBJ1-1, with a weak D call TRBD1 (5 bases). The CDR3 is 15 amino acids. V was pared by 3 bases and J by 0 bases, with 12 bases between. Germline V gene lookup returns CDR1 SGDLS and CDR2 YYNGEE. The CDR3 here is CASSALTAMNTEAFF. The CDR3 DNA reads TGTGCCAGCAGCGCATTGACAGCCATGAACACTGAAGCTTTCTTT.

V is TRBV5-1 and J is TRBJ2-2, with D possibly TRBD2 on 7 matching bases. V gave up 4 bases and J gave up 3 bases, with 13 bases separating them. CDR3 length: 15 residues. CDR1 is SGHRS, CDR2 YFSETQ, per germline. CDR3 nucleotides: TGCGCCAGCAGCGGGGGGGCCGGGGACACCGGGGAGCTGTTTTTT. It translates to CASSGGAGDTGELFF.

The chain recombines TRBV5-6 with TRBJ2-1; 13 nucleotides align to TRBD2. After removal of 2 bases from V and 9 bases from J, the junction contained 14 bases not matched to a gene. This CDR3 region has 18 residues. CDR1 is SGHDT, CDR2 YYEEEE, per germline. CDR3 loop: CASSFTSGRAVWRSEQFF. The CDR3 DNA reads TGTGCCAGCAGCTTTACTAGCGGGAGGGCCGTATGGCGTAGTGAGCAGTTCTTC.

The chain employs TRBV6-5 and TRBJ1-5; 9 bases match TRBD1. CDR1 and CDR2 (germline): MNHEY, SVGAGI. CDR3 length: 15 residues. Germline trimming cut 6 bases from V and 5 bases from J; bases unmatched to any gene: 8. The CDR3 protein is CASSARGQGHQPQHF. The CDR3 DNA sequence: TGTGCCAGCAGCGCCCGCGGACAGGGGCATCAGCCCCAGCATTTT.

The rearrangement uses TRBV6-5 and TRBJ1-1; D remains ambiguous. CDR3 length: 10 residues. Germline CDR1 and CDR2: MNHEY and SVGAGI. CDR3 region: CVCVRGEAFF. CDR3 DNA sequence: TGTGTGTGCGTGAGAGGAGAAGCTTTCTTT.

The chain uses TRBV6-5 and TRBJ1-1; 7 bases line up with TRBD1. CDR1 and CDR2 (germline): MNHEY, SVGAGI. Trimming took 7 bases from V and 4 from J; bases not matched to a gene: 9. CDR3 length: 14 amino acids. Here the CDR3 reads CASKGAGFATEAFF. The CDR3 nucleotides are TGTGCCAGCAAGGGGGCAGGGTTTGCCACTGAAGCTTTCTTT.

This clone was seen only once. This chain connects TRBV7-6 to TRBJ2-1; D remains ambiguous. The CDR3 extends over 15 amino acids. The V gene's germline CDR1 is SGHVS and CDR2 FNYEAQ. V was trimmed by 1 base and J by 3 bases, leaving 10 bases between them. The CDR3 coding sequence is TGTGCCAGCAGCTTAGGACCTTCGAACTACAATGAGCAGTTCTTC. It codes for CASSLGPSNYNEQFF.

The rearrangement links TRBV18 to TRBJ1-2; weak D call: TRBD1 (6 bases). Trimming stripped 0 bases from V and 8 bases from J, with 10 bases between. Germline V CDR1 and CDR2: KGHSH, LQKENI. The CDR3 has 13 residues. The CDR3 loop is CASSPPGRGGYTF. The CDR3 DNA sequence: TGTGCCAGCTCACCACCGGGCAGGGGAGGCTACACCTTC.

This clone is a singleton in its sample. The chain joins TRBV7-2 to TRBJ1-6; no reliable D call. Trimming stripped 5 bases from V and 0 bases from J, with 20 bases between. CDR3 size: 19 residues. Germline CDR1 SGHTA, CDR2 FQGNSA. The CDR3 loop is CASSQWIGIPGSYNSPLHF. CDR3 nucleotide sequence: TGTGCCAGCAGCCAGTGGATTGGCATTCCGGGCTCCTATAATTCACCCCTCCACTTT.

The CDR3 protein is CASSLAPGRGLAGQYF. Here the CDR3 DNA reads TGTGCCAGCAGCTTGGCCCCGGGCCGGGGCCTGGCGGGCCAGTACTTC. The chain links TRBV5-8 to TRBJ2-5; D may correspond to TRBD1 or TRBD2 (5 bases each). Germline V gene lookup returns CDR1 SGHTS and CDR2 YDEGEE. Deletions cut 0 bases from V and 10 bases from J, with 22 bases between. The CDR3 extends over 16 amino acids.

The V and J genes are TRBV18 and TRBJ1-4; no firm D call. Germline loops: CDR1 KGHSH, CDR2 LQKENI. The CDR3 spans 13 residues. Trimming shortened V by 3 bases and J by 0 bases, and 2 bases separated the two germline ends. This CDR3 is CASSPATNEKLFF. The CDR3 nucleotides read TGTGCCAGCTCACCCGCAACTAATGAAAAACTGTTTTTT.